The 3 T cell receptor beta chains below all came from one sample that was sequenced in a study of cytomegalovirus exposure and HLA in healthy donors. Both 60 Vbeta primers and 13 Jbeta primers went into the PCR. Assay used: immunoSEQ multiplex PCR; TCRdb lists only in-frame clones, some missing. The sample lists over 120,000 clones, approximately 80% occurring once. The source material was PBMCs. These receptors were obtained from a male donor in good health and CMV-seronegative.

The chain has TRBV25-1 and TRBJ2-5; 10 bases align to TRBD1. The V gene's germline CDR1 is MGHDK and CDR2 SYGVNS. This CDR3 region has 14 residues. After removal of 5 bases from V and 7 bases from J, the junction contained 7 bases not matched to a gene. The CDR3 coding sequence is TGTGCCAGCAGTAAGGGACAGGGGCGCGCGACCCAGTACTTC. This encodes CASSKGQGRATQYF.

The chain is built from TRBV6-6 and TRBJ2-1; TRBD1 is a possible D gene (5 bases). This CDR3 has 15 residues. V was trimmed by 0 bases and J by 9 bases, leaving 15 bases between them. CDR1 is MNHNY and CDR2 is SVGAGI in the germline V gene (reference sequence). Written as DNA, the CDR3 is TGTGCCAGCAGTTACTCCGCAGGGATAATGGGTGAGCAGTTCTTC. Protein: CASSYSAGIMGEQFF.

The V gene is TRBV11-3, the J gene TRBJ2-1; 11 nucleotides align to TRBD2. The germline gives CDR1 SGHNT, CDR2 YENEEA. The CDR3 length is 15 residues. V lost 7 bases and J lost 10; bases outside the gene matches: 12. The CDR3 sequence is CASKGGTSGQGEQFF. CDR3 nucleotide sequence: TGTGCCAGCAAAGGAGGGACTAGCGGACAGGGGGAGCAGTTCTTC.